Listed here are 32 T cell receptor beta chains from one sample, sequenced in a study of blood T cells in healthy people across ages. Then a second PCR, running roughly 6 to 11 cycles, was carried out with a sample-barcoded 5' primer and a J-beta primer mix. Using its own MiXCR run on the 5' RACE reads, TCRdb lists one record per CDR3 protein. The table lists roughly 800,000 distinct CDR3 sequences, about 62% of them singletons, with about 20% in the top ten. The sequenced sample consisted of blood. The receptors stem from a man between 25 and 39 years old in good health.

CDR3 DNA: TGCGCCAGCAGCCAAGAACACGTGGCTAGCGGAAACAATGAGCAGTTCTTC. Protein: CASSQEHVASGNNEQFF. J is TRBJ2-1 and V is TRBV4-1, with 7 nucleotides matching TRBD2. This CDR3 contains 17 residues. Per the germline V gene, CDR1 is MGHRA and CDR2 is YSYEKL. V was pared by 0 bases and J by 5 bases, with 10 bases of the junction left unmatched.

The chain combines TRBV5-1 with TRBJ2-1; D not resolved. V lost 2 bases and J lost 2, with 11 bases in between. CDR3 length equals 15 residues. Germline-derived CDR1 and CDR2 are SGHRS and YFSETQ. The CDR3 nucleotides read TGCGCCAGCAGCTTCACAGTTGGGGCCTACAATGAGCAGTTCTTC. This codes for CASSFTVGAYNEQFF.

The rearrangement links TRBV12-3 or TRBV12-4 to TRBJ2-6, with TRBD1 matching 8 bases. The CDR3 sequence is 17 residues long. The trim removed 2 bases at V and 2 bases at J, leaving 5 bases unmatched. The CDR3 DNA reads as TGTGCCAGCAGTTTACCCCTGACAGGGGCTGGGGCCAACGTCCTGACTTTC. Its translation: CASSLPLTGAGANVLTF.

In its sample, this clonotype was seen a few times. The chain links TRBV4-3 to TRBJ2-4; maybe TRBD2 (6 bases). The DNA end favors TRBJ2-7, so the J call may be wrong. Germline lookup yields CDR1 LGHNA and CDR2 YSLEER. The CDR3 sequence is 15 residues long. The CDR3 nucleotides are TGCGCCAGCAGCCAAGATAAACGGGAGTGGTTCGAGCAGTACTTC. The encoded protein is CASSQDKREWFEQYF.

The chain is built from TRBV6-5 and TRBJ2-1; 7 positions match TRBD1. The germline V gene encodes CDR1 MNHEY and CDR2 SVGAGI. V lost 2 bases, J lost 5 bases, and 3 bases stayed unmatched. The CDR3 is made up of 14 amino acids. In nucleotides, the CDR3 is TGTGCCAGCAGTTACGGGGACAGAAACAATGAGCAGTTCTTC. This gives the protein CASSYGDRNNEQFF.

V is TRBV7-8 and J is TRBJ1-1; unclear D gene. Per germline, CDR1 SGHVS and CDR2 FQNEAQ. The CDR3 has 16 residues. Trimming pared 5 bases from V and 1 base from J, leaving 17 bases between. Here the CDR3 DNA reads TGTGCCAGCAGCCCGAGGGTCGGCGTGAAGAACACTGAAGCTTTCTTT. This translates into CASSPRVGVKNTEAFF. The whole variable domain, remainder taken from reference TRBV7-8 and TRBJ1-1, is GAGVSQSPRYKVAKRGQDVALRCDPISGHVSLFWYQQALGQGPEFLTYFQNEAQLDKSGLPSDRFFAERPEGSVSTLKIQRTQQEDSAVYLCASSPRVGVKNTEAFFGQGTRLTVV.

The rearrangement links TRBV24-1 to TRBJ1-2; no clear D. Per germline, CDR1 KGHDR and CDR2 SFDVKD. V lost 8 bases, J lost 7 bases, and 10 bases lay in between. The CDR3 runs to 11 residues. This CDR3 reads CATTKDPGYTF. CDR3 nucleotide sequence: TGTGCCACCACCAAGGACCCTGGCTACACCTTC.

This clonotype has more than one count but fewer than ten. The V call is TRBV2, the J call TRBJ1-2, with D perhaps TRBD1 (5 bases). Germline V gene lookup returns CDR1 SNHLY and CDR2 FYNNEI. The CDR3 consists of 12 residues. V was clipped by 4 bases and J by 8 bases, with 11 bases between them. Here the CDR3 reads CASSVAGFGYTF. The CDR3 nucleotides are TGTGCCAGCAGTGTCGCAGGGTTCGGCTACACCTTC. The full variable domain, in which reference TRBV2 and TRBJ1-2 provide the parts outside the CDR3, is EPEVTQTPSHQVTQMGQEVILRCVPISNHLYFYWYRQILGQKVEFLVSFYNNEISEKSEIFDDQFSVERPDGSNFTLKIRSTKLEDSAMYFCASSVAGFGYTFGSGTRLTVV.

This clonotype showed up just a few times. The chain's CDR3 is CASTPYCGYTF. The CDR3 nucleotides are TGTGCCAGCACCCCGTATTGTGGCTACACCTTC. The gene calls are TRBV21-1 and TRBJ1-2. TRBV21-1 is assigned pseudogene status. CDR3 length equals 11 residues.

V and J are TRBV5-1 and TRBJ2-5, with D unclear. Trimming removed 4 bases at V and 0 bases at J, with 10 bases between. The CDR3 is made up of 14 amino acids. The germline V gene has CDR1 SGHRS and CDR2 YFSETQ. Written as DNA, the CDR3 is TGCGCCAGCAGCCAGGACGGCAACCAAGAGACCCAGTACTTC. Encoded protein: CASSQDGNQETQYF.

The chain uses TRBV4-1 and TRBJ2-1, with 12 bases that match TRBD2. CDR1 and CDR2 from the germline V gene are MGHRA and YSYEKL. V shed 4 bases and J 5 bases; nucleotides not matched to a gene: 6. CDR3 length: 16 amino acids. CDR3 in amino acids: CASSLLAGGDHNEQFF. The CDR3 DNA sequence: TGCGCCAGCAGCCTTCTAGCGGGAGGGGACCACAATGAGCAGTTCTTC.

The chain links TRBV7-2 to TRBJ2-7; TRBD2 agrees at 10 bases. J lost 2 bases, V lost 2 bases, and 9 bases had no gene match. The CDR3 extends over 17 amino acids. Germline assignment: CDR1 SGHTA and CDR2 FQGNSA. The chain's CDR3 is CASSLSSGGALPYEQYF. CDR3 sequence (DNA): TGTGCCAGCAGCTTATCCAGCGGGGGGGCCCTACCCTACGAGCAGTACTTC.

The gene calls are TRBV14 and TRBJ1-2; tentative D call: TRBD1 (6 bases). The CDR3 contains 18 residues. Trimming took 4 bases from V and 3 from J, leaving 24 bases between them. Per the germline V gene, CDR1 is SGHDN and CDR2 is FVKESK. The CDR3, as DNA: TGTGCCAGCAGCCTAGGGCCGGGACAAAAAGTTTCTCACTATGGCTACACCTTC. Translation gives CASSLGPGQKVSHYGYTF.

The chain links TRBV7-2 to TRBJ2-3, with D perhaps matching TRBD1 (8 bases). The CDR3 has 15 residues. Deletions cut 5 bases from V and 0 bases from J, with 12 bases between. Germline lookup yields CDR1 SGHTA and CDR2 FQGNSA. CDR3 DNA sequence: TGTGCCAGCAGCCGGGGGGACAGGAGCACAGATACGCAGTATTTT. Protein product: CASSRGDRSTDTQYF.

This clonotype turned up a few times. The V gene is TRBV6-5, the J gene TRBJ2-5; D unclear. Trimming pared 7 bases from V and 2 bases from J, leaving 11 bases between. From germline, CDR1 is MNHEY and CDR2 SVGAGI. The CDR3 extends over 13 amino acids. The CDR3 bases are TGTGCCAGCATGTTTTCCGAACAAGAGACCCAGTACTTC. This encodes CASMFSEQETQYF.

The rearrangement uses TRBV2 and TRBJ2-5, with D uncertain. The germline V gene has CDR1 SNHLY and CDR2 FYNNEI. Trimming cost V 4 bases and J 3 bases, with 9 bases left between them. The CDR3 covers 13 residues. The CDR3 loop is CASSVFQKETQYF. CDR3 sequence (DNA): TGTGCCAGCAGTGTTTTCCAAAAAGAGACCCAGTACTTC.

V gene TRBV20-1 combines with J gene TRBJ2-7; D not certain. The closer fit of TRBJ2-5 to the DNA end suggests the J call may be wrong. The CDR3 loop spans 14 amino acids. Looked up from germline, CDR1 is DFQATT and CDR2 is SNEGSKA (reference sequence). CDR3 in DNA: TGCAGTGCTAGAGAAGAGAGACCCGGGGAGACCCAGTACTTC. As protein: CSAREERPGETQYF.

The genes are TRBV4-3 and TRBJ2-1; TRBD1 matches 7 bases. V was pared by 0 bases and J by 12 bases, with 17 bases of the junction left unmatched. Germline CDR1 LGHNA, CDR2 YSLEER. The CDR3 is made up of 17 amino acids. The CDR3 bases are TGCGCCAGCAGCCAAGATAAGCGGCAGGGGGATACCCATGCGCAGTTCTTC. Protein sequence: CASSQDKRQGDTHAQFF.

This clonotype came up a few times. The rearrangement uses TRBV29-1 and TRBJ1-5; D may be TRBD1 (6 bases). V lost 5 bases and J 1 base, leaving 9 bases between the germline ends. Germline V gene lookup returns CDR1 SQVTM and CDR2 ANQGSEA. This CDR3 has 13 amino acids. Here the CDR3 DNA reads TGCAGCGTTTGTACAGGGAGCAATCAGCCCCAGCATTTT. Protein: CSVCTGSNQPQHF.

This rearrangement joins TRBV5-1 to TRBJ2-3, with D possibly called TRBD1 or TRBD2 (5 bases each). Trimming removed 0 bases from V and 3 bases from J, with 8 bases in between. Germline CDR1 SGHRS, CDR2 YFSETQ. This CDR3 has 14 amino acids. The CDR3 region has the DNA TGCGCCAGCAGCTTGGGGGACCCTACAGATACGCAGTATTTT. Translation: CASSLGDPTDTQYF.

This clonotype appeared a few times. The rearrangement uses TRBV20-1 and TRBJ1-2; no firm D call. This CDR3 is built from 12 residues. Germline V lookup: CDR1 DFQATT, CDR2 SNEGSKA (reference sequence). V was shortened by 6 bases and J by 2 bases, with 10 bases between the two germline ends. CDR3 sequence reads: CSAPLANYGYTF. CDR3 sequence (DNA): TGCAGTGCCCCGTTGGCCAACTATGGCTACACCTTC.

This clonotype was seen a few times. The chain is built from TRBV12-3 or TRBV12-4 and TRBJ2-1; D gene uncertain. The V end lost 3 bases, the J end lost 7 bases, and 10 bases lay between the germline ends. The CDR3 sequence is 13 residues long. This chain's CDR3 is CASSLGPRNEQFF. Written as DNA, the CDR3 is TGTGCCAGCAGTTTGGGCCCCCGGAATGAGCAGTTCTTC.

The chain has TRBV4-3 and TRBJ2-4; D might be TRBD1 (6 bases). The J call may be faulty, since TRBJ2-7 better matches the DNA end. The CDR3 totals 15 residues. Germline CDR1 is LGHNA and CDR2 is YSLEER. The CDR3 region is CASSPGLGATYEQYF. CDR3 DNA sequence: TGCGCCAGCAGCCCGGGGTTGGGGGCTACCTACGAGCAGTACTTC.

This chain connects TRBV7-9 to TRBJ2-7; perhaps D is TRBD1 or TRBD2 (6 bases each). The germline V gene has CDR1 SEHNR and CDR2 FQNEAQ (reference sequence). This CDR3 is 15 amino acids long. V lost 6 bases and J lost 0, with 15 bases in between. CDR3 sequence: CASSGGQGISYEQYF. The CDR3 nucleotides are TGTGCCAGCAGTGGGGGGCAGGGTATCTCCTACGAGCAGTACTTC.

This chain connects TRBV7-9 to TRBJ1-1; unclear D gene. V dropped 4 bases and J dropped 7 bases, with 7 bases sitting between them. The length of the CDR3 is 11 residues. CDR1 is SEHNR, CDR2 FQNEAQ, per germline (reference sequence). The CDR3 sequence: CASSSWDEAFF. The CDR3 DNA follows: TGTGCCAGCAGCTCTTGGGATGAAGCTTTCTTT.

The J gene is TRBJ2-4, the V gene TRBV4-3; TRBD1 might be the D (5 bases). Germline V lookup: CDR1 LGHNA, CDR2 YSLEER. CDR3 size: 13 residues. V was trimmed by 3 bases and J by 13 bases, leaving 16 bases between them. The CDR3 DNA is TGCGCCAGCAGCCACGACAGATACAATGAGCAGTACTTC. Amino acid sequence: CASSHDRYNEQYF.

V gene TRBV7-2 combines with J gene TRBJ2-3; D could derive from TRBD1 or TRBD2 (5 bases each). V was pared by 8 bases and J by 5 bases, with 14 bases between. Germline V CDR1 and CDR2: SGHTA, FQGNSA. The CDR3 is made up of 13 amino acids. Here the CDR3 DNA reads TGTGCCAGCGGGGACCCTGGGGGAGATACGCAGTATTTT. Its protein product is CASGDPGGDTQYF.

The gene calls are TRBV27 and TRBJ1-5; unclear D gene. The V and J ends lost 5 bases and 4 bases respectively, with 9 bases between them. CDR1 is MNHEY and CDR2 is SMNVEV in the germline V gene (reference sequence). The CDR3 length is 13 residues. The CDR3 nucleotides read TGTGCCAGCAGTATCCTGCAAAATCAGCCCCAGCATTTT. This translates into CASSILQNQPQHF.

The CDR3 region has the DNA TGCAGTGCTCGTGGACTAGCGGCCACAGATACGCAGTATTTT. Amino acids: CSARGLAATDTQYF. The V gene is TRBV20-1, the J gene TRBJ2-3, with 10 bases lining up with TRBD2. In germline, CDR1 is DFQATT, CDR2 SNEGSKA (reference sequence). J gave up 2 bases and V 5 bases, and 4 bases lay outside the gene matches. The CDR3 is 14 amino acids.

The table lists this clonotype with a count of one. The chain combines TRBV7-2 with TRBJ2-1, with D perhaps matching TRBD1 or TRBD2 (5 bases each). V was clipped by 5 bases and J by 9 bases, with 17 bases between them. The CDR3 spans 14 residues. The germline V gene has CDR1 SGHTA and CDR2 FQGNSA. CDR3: CASSGRRGEAEQFF. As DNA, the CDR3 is TGTGCCAGCAGCGGGAGACGGGGCGAGGCTGAGCAGTTCTTC.

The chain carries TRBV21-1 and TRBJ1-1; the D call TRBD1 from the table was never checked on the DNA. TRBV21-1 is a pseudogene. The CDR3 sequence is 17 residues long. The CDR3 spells CASSKPRQPGWNTEAFF. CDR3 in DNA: TGTGCCAGCAGCAAACCCCGACAGCCCGGGTGGAACACTGAAGCTTTCTTT.

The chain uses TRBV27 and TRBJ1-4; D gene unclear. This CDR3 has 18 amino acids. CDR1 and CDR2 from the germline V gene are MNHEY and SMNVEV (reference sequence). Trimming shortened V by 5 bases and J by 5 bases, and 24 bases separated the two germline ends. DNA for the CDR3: TGTGCCAGCAGTCTGGGAGTAATGAAGGGCACTATGAATGAAAAACTGTTTTTT. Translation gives CASSLGVMKGTMNEKLFF. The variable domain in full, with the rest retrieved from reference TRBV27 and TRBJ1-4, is EAQVTQNPRYLITVTGKKLTVTCSQNMNHEYMSWYRQDPGLGLRQIYYSMNVEVTDKGDVPEGYKVSRKEKRNFPLILESPSPNQTSLYFCASSLGVMKGTMNEKLFFGSGTQLSVL.